Following are 24 T cell receptor beta chains from one sample sequenced in a study of blood T cell repertoires in COVID-19. Here immunoSEQ multiplex PCR was the method, and the copy in TCRdb shows in-frame clones only, minus some. Altogether some 83,000 clones are present, around 84% being singletons, with the ten largest covering 3.5%. Sequencing used peripheral blood. The receptors here all came from a man aged 50 to 60 with acute or convalescent COVID-19.

V and J are TRBV5-1 and TRBJ2-7, with 8 bases aligning to TRBD1. This CDR3 has 14 residues. Germline V gene data show CDR1 as SGHRS and CDR2 as YFSETQ. The trim removed 5 bases at V and 5 bases at J, leaving 9 bases unmatched. CDR3 nucleotide sequence: TGCGCCAGCAGGAACGACAGGGGAGAGCACGAGCAGTACTTC. Its protein product is CASRNDRGEHEQYF.

The chain employs TRBV5-1 and TRBJ2-5; D may be TRBD2 (5 bases). V was cut by 0 bases and J by 2 bases, with 8 bases left in between. The CDR3 is 14 residues long. The germline gives CDR1 SGHRS, CDR2 YFSETQ. The DNA for the CDR3 is TGCGCCAGCAGCTTGGGACTACTACAAGAGACCCAGTACTTC. This translates into CASSLGLLQETQYF.

The V gene is TRBV15, the J gene TRBJ1-2; a possible D gene is TRBD1 (6 bases). Trimming left V 0 bases short and J 2 bases short, with 19 bases between. Germline CDR1 and CDR2: LNHNV and YYDKDF (reference sequence). This CDR3 contains 18 residues. The CDR3 DNA follows: TGTGCCACCAGCAGAGATACCCCCGGGACAAGTAGAAACTATGGCTACACCTTC. Its translation: CATSRDTPGTSRNYGYTF.

The chain has TRBV28 and TRBJ1-5; 12 nucleotides match TRBD1. The trim removed 5 bases at V and 6 bases at J, leaving 5 bases unmatched. CDR3 length: 15 residues. Germline assignment: CDR1 MDHEN and CDR2 SYDVKM. In nucleotides, the CDR3 is TGTGCCAGCAGTATGGGACAGGGGGCCTCTCAGCCCCAGCATTTT. Translating gives CASSMGQGASQPQHF.

The count of this clone is one. DNA for the CDR3: TGTGCCAGCAGCCAACCACTAGCGGGAGATACCGGGGAGCTGTTTTTT. Protein product: CASSQPLAGDTGELFF. J is TRBJ2-2 and V is TRBV28; 11 bases are a match to TRBD2. V gave up 6 bases and J gave up 5 bases; unmatched junction bases: 8. There are 16 residues in the CDR3. Germline values: CDR1 MDHEN, CDR2 SYDVKM.

Only one count was recorded for this clone. Here the CDR3 omits its conserved ending phenylalanine or tryptophan, so a read error is the likely source. V gene TRBV5-1 combines with J gene TRBJ1-2; weak D call: TRBD1 (5 bases). The CDR3 covers 12 residues. Germline values: CDR1 SGHRS, CDR2 YFSETQ. With 4 bases removed from V and 5 bases from J, the gap between germline ends came to 9 bases. CDR3 DNA: TGCGCCAGCAGCGCAGACAGATATGGCTACACCCTC. This gives the protein CASSADRYGYTL.

CDR3 nucleotides: TGTGCCAGTAGCACGGGACAGGGGCAAGAGACCCAGTACTTC. Encoded protein: CASSTGQGQETQYF. The rearrangement uses TRBV19 and TRBJ2-5; 10 bases line up with TRBD1. V shed 6 bases, J shed 2 bases, and the junction held 3 bases outside the gene matches. Germline-derived CDR1 and CDR2 are LNHDA and SQIVND (reference sequence). This CDR3 has 14 amino acids.

This chain connects TRBV21-1 to TRBJ2-7; the DNA was not compared with TRBD2, the D call given in the table. TRBV21-1 corresponds to a pseudogene. CDR3 length: 15 residues. The CDR3: CASSKTTGRAYEQYF. CDR3 bases: TGTGCCAGCAGCAAAACGACGGGAAGGGCCTACGAGCAGTACTTC.

V and J are TRBV3-1 (or the pseudogene TRBV3-2) and TRBJ1-2, with a tentative D call TRBD1 (6 bases). The V and J ends lost 4 bases and 2 bases respectively, with 8 bases between them. The CDR3 consists of 13 residues. The V gene's germline CDR1 is LGHDT and CDR2 YNNKEL (reference sequence). The CDR3 DNA follows: TGTGCCAGCAGCCCGACAGGAAACTATGGCTACACCTTC. It translates to CASSPTGNYGYTF.

This sequence joins TRBV5-1 and TRBJ2-6; TRBD1 might be the D (5 bases). Germline V gene data show CDR1 as SGHRS and CDR2 as YFSETQ. Trimming stripped 4 bases from V and 3 bases from J, with 17 bases between. This CDR3 is 17 amino acids long. CDR3 sequence (DNA): TGCGCCAGCAGCCGAGAAAGGGGCGGTGGTGGGGCCAACGTCCTGACTTTC. Its translation: CASSRERGGGGANVLTF.

The gene calls are TRBV5-5 and TRBJ2-7; D gene unclear. With 0 bases removed from V and 0 bases from J, the gap between germline ends came to 10 bases. The CDR3 is 15 amino acids. CDR1 and CDR2 from the germline V gene are SGHKS and YYEKEE (reference sequence). DNA of the CDR3: TGTGCCAGCAGCTTGGTGAGAGCGCGCTCCTACGAGCAGTACTTC. Its translation is CASSLVRARSYEQYF.

This rearrangement joins TRBV5-6 to TRBJ1-2; a possible D gene is TRBD1 (5 bases). In germline, CDR1 is SGHDT, CDR2 YYEEEE. The CDR3 covers 15 residues. Trimming left V 4 bases short and J 0 bases short, with 13 bases between. The CDR3 here is CASSALDTPNYGYTF. Written as DNA, the CDR3 is TGTGCCAGCAGCGCCCTGGACACTCCTAACTATGGCTACACCTTC.

The rearrangement joins TRBV11-1 to TRBJ1-2; D ambiguous. The germline gives CDR1 SGHAT, CDR2 FQDESV (reference sequence). V gave up 4 bases and J gave up 2 bases, with 11 bases separating them. This CDR3 comprises 14 residues. DNA for the CDR3: TGTGCCAGCAGCTCGGGCGCGGGAAACTATGGCTACACCTTC. Its translation: CASSSGAGNYGYTF.

This chain joins TRBV6-5 and TRBJ1-1; tentatively, D is TRBD1 (6 bases). Germline V lookup: CDR1 MNHEY, CDR2 SVGAGI. Trimming removed 6 bases at V and 4 bases at J, with 12 bases between. This CDR3 has 13 residues. CDR3 loop: CASSSTGPTEAFF. The DNA of the CDR3 is TGTGCCAGCAGCTCAACAGGGCCCACTGAAGCTTTCTTT.

The chain has TRBV2 and TRBJ2-7, with D hard to call. CDR3 length: 13 amino acids. Germline V gene lookup returns CDR1 SNHLY and CDR2 FYNNEI. V was cut by 1 base and J by 2 bases, with 6 bases left in between. CDR3 coding DNA: TGTGCCAGCAGTGAAGGAACAACCTACGAGCAGTACTTC. Translating gives CASSEGTTYEQYF.

The chain links TRBV30 to TRBJ2-3; D gene ambiguous. The CDR3 sequence is 14 residues long. Germline assignment: CDR1 GTSNPN and CDR2 SVGIG (reference sequence). V gave up 0 bases and J gave up 2 bases, with 9 bases separating them. CDR3 nucleotide sequence: TGTGCCTGGAGTGTAATACTAACCACAGATACGCAGTATTTT. Its protein product is CAWSVILTTDTQYF.

The chain carries TRBV7-9 and TRBJ2-7, with a tentative D call TRBD1 (6 bases). The CDR3 extends over 13 amino acids. The germline V gene encodes CDR1 SEHNR and CDR2 FQNEAQ (reference sequence). The V gene lost 4 bases and the J gene lost 5 bases, with 12 bases spanning the gap. In DNA, the CDR3 is TGTGCCAGCAGCTCAACAGGGTTCGACGAGCAGTACTTC. Protein sequence: CASSSTGFDEQYF.

This chain connects TRBV6-5 to TRBJ1-1; D unresolved. The CDR3 runs 13 residues. Between the trimmed V and J ends, which lost 7 bases and 3 bases, there was a span of 12 bases. In germline, CDR1 is MNHEY, CDR2 SVGAGI. The CDR3 DNA sequence: TGTGCCAGCAAGAACGAGGAATACACTGAAGCTTTCTTT. This sequence encodes CASKNEEYTEAFF.

The chain joins TRBV7-2 to TRBJ1-1; D unclear. The CDR3 extends over 14 amino acids. Germline lookup yields CDR1 SGHTA and CDR2 FQGNSA. Deletions cut 5 bases from V and 2 bases from J, with 12 bases between. The CDR3 here is CASSNGRGNTEAFF. CDR3 coding DNA: TGTGCCAGCAGCAACGGACGGGGAAACACTGAAGCTTTCTTT.

The chain recombines TRBV2 with TRBJ1-4; tentatively, D is TRBD1 (6 bases). Trimming pared 4 bases from V and 17 bases from J, leaving 14 bases between. Germline CDR1 reads SNHLY; CDR2 reads FYNNEI. The CDR3 loop spans 11 amino acids. As DNA, the CDR3 is TGTGCCAGCAGTGGGGGGCCGGTTTTCTTTTTT. It codes for CASSGGPVFFF.

The genes are TRBV5-4 and TRBJ2-4, with 7 bases that match TRBD2. Germline-derived CDR1 and CDR2 are SGHNT and YYREEE (reference sequence). CDR3 size: 16 residues. The V gene end was trimmed by 4 bases and the J gene end by 4 bases; junction bases not matched to a gene: 11. The CDR3 DNA reads as TGTGCCAGCAGCCCCCCGGGAGGAGCGGGGAAAAACATTCAGTACTTC. It yields the protein CASSPPGGAGKNIQYF.

V usage is TRBV4-3 and J usage is TRBJ1-5; D is undetermined. The CDR3 sequence is 13 residues long. Trimming took 0 bases from V and 7 from J, leaving 7 bases between them. Germline V CDR1 and CDR2: LGHNA, YSLEER. The DNA for the CDR3 is TGCGCCAGCAGCCAAGATAGAGGACAGCCCCAGCATTTT. This translates into CASSQDRGQPQHF.

This chain connects TRBV7-9 to TRBJ1-1; possible D gene TRBD1, 5 bases. This CDR3 spans 14 amino acids. Trimming removed 2 bases at V and 4 bases at J, with 11 bases between. Germline values: CDR1 SEHNR, CDR2 FQNEAQ (reference sequence). The CDR3 DNA reads TGTGCCAGCAGCTTATCGACAGCTGTCACTGAAGCTTTCTTT. Translating gives CASSLSTAVTEAFF. Looking up the rest from reference TRBV7-9 and TRBJ1-1 gives the full variable domain: DTGVSQNPRHKITKRGQNVTFRCDPISEHNRLYWYRQTLGQGPEFLTYFQNEAQLEKSRLLSDRFSAERPKGSFSTLEIQRTEQGDSAMYLCASSLSTAVTEAFFGQGTRLTVV.

J is TRBJ1-4 and V is TRBV30; D is unresolved. CDR3 length: 13 amino acids. CDR1 is GTSNPN and CDR2 is SVGIG in the germline V gene (reference sequence). Trimming cost V 2 bases and J 4 bases, with 8 bases left between them. The CDR3 here is CAWSRQVNEKLFF. Written as DNA, the CDR3 is TGTGCCTGGAGTAGGCAGGTTAATGAAAAACTGTTTTTT.